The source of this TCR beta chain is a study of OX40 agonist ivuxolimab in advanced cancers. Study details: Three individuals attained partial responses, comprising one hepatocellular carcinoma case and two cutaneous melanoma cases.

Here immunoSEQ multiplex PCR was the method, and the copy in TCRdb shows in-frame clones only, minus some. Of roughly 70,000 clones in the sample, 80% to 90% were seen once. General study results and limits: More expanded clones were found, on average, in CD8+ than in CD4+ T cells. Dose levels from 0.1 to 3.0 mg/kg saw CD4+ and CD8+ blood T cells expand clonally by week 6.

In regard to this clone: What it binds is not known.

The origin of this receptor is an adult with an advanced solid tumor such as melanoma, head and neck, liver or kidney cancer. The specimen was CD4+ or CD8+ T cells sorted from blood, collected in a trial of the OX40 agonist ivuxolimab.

The CDR3 is CASMDSVGGEQYF. The CDR3 nucleotides read TGTGCCAGTATGGACAGCGTCGGGGGAGAGCAGTACTTC. This chain joins TRBV5-4 and TRBJ2-7; D may be TRBD1 or TRBD2 (6 bases each). The CDR3 has 13 residues. The V end lost 8 bases, the J end lost 7 bases, and 19 bases lay between the germline ends. The germline gives CDR1 SGHNT, CDR2 YYREEE (reference sequence).